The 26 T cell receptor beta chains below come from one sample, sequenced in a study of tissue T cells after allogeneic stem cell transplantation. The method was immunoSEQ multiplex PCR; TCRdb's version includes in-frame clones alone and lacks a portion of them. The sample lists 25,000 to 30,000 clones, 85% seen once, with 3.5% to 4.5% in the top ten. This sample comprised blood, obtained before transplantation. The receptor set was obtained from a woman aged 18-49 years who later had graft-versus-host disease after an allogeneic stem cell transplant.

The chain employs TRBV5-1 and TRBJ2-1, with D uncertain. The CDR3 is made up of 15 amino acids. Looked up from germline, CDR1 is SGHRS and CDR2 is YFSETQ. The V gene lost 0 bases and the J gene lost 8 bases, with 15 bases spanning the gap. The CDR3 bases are TGCGCCAGCAGCTTGGTACCCGAGGCTCTCTATGAGCAGTTCTTC. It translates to CASSLVPEALYEQFF.

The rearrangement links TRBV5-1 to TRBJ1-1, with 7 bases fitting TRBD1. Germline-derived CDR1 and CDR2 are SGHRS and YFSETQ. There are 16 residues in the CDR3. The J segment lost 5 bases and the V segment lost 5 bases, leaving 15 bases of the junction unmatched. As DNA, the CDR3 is TGCGCCAGCAGACCTTCTATTCAACAGGGGAGGACTGAAGCTTTCTTT. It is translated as CASRPSIQQGRTEAFF.

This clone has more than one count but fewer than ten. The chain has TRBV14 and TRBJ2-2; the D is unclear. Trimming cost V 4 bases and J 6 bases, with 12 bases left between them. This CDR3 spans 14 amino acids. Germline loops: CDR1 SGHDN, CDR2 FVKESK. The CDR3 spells CASSRDIDPGELFF. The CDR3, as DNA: TGTGCCAGCAGCCGCGACATAGACCCCGGGGAGCTGTTTTTT.

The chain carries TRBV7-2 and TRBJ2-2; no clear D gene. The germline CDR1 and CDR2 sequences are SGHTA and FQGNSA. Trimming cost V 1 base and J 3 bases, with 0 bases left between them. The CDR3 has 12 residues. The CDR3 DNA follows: TGTGCCAGCAGCTTAGACACCGGGGAGCTGTTTTTT. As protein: CASSLDTGELFF.

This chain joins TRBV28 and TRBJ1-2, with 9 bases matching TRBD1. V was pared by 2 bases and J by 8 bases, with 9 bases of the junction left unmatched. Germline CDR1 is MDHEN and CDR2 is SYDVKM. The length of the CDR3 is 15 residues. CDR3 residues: CASSLVGTGFEGYTF. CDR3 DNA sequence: TGTGCCAGCAGTTTAGTCGGGACAGGGTTTGAGGGCTACACCTTC.

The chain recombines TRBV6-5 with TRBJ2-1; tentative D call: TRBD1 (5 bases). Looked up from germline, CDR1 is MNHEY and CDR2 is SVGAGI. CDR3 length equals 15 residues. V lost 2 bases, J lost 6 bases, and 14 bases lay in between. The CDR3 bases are TGTGCCAGCAGTTACCAGGGTTTCGTGGGCAATGAGCAGTTCTTC. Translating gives CASSYQGFVGNEQFF.

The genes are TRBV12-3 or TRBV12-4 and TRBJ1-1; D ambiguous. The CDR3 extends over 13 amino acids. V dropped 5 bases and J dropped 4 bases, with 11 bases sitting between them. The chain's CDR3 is CASSPPGFTEAFF. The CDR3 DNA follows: TGTGCCAGCAGTCCTCCGGGTTTCACTGAAGCTTTCTTT.

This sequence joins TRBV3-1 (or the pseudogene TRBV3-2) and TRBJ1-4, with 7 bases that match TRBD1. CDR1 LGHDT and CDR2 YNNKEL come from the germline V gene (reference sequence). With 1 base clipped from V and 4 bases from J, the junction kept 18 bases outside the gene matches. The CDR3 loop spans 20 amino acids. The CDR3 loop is CASSQARRQDRAARNEKLFF. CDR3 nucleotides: TGTGCCAGCAGCCAAGCCCGGCGCCAAGACAGGGCAGCCCGTAATGAAAAACTGTTTTTT.

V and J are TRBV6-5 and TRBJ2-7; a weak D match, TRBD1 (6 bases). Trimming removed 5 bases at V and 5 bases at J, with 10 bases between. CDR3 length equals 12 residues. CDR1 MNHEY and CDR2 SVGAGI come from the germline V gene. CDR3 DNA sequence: TGTGCCAGCAGTCTACAGGGTGACGAGCAGTACTTC. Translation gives CASSLQGDEQYF.

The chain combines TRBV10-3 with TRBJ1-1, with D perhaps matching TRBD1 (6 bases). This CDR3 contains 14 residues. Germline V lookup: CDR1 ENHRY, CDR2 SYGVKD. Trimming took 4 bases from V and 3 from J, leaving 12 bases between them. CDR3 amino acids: CAISARRGYTEAFF. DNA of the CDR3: TGTGCCATCAGTGCTCGAAGGGGGTACACTGAAGCTTTCTTT.

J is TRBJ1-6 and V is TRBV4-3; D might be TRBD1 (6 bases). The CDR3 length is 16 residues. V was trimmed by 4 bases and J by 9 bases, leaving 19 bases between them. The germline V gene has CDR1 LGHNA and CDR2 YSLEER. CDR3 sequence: CASSPRQDHFGSPLHF. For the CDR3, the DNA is TGCGCCAGCAGCCCGCGACAGGACCACTTTGGTTCACCCCTCCACTTT.

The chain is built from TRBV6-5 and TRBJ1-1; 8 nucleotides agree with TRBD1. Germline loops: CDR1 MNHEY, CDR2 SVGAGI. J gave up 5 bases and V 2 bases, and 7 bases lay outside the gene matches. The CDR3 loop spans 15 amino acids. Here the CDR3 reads CASSYQGTGLTEAFF. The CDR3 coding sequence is TGTGCCAGCAGTTACCAAGGGACAGGTTTGACTGAAGCTTTCTTT.

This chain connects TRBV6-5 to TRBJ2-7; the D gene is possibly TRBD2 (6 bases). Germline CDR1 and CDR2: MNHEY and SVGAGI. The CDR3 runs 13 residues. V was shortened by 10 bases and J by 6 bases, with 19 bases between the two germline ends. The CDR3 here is CATKGAGPGEQYF. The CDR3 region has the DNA TGTGCCACCAAAGGGGCGGGACCTGGCGAGCAGTACTTC.

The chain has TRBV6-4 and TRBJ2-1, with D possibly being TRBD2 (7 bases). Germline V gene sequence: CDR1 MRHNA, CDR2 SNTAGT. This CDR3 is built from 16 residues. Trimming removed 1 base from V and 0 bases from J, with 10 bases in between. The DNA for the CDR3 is TGTGCCAGCAGTGACTGGGGGGGCGGCTCCTACAATGAGCAGTTCTTC. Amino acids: CASSDWGGGSYNEQFF.

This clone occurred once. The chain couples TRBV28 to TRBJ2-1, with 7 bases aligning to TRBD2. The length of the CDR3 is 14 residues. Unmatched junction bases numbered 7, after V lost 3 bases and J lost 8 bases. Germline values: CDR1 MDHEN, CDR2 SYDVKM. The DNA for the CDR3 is TGTGCCAGCAGTTTCTTGCGGGGGAGATATGAGCAGTTCTTC. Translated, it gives CASSFLRGRYEQFF.

As DNA, the CDR3 is TGTGCCAGTATGGGTGACAGGGTGAGTTTTAATCAGCCCCAGCATTTT. Translation gives CASMGDRVSFNQPQHF. The chain couples TRBV19 to TRBJ1-5; 7 positions match TRBD1. This CDR3 has 16 amino acids. Germline CDR1 reads LNHDA; CDR2 reads SQIVND (reference sequence). J was trimmed by 4 bases and V by 7 bases; bases with no gene match: 13.

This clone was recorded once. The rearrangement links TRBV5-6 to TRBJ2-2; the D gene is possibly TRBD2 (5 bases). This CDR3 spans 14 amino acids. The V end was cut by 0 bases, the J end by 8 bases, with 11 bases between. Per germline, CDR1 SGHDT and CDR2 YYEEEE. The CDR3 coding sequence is TGTGCCAGCAGCTTGGAGGAGGATTGGGGGGAGCTGTTTTTT. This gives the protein CASSLEEDWGELFF.

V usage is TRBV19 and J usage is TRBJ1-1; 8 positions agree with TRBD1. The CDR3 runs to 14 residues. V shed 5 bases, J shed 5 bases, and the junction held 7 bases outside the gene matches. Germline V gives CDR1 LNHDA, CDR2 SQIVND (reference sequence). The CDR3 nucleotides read TGTGCCAGTAGTCCAACAGGGGGTAGAACTGAAGCTTTCTTT. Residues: CASSPTGGRTEAFF.

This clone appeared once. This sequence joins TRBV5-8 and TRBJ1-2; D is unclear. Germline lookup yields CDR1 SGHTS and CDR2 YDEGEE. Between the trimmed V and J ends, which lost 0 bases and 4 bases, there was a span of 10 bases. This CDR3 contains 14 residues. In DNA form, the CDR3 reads TGTGCCAGCAGCTTGGCTTTGGCGGTCTATGGCTACACCTTC. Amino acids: CASSLALAVYGYTF.

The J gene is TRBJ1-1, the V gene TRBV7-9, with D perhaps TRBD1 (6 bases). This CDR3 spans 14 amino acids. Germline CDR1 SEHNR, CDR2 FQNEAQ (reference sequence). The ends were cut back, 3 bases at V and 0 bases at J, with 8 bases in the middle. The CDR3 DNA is TGTGCCAGCAGCTTGGGACACATGAACACTGAAGCTTTCTTT. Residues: CASSLGHMNTEAFF.

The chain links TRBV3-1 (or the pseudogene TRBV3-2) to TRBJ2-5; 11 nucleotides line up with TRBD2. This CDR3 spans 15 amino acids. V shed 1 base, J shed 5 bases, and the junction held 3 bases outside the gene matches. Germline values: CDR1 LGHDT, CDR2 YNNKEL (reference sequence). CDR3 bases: TGTGCCAGCAGCCAAGTAACTAGCGGGGGTGAGACCCAGTACTTC. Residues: CASSQVTSGGETQYF.

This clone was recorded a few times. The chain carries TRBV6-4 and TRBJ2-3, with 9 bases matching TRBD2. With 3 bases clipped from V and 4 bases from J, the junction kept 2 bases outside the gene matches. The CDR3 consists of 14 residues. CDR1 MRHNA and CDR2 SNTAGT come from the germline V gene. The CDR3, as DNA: TGTGCCAGCAGTGAGCGGGGGGGCCCAGATACGCAGTATTTT. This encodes CASSERGGPDTQYF.

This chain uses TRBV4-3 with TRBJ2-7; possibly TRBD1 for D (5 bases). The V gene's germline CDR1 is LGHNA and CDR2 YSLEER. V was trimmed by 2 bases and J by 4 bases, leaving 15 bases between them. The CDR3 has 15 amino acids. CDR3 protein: CASSQFDSYSYEQYF. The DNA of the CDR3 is TGCGCCAGCAGCCAATTCGACAGTTACTCGTACGAGCAGTACTTC.

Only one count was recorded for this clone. Here the CDR3 reads CASNLIAGAYNEQFF. DNA of the CDR3: TGTGCCAGCAACTTAATAGCGGGGGCCTACAATGAGCAGTTCTTC. The rearrangement links TRBV14 to TRBJ2-1; 9 bases line up with TRBD2. With 7 bases clipped from V and 2 bases from J, the junction kept 6 bases outside the gene matches. The CDR3 covers 15 residues. CDR1 is SGHDN, CDR2 FVKESK, per germline.

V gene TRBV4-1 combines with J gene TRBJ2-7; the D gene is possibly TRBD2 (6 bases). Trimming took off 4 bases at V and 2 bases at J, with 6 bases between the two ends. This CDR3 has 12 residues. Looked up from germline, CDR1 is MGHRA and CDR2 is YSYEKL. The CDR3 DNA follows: TGCGCCAGCAGCCGCGGGGCCTACGAGCAGTACTTC. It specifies CASSRGAYEQYF.

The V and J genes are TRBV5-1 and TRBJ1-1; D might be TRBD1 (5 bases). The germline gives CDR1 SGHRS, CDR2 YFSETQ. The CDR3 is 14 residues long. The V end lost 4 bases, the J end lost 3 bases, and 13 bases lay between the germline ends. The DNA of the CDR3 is TGCGCCAGCAGCCTTAAGGGGCGCGACACTGAAGCTTTCTTT. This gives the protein CASSLKGRDTEAFF.